Listed below are T cell receptor beta chains from one sample, sequenced in a study of long-term antiretroviral therapy in people with HIV. Method: immunoSEQ multiplex PCR; TCRdb's copy keeps in-frame clones and lacks some. The table includes about 6,400 clones, around four fifths detected once. The source material was unsorted PBMCs, sampled 0.5 years before starting antiretroviral therapy. The receptor set was obtained from a middle-aged man with HIV. The CDR3 runs from the conserved cysteine through the conserved F or W. The D gene is left open where the match is weak. Clone size is stated in some rows and not others, as once, few, many or a class when expanded.

V gene	D gene	CDR3 length	clone size	J gene	CDR3 DNA	CDR3 protein
TRBV6-6	TRBD1	15	-	TRBJ1-2	TGTGCCAGCAGTTACCTGGACAGGGATAACTATGGCTACACCTTC	CASSYLDRDNYGYTF
TRBV2	-	15	few	TRBJ1-4	TGTGCCAGCACCCTGGGGCAGGCAACTAATGAAAAACTGTTTTTT	CASTLGQATNEKLFF
TRBV2	TRBD1	16	-	TRBJ1-1	TGTGCCAGCAAAGTGGACAGGGGCTCTGGAGACACTGAAGCTTTCTTT	CASKVDRGSGDTEAFF
TRBV15	-	16	-	TRBJ2-3	TGTGCCACCAGCAGAGATCCCGGGGGGCGCACAGATACGCAGTATTTT	CATSRDPGGRTDTQYF
TRBV5-1	TRBD2	14	-	TRBJ2-7	TGCGCCAGCAGCTCCGGACTAGCGGGCTACGAGCAGTACTTC	CASSSGLAGYEQYF
TRBV9	-	15	-	TRBJ1-3	TGTGCCAGCAGCGCTCAAAAGGGCTCTGGAAACACCATATATTTT	CASSAQKGSGNTIYF
TRBV4-3	-	11	-	TRBJ2-1	TGCGCCAGCAGCCAAGCCAATGAGCAGTTCTTC	CASSQANEQFF
TRBV11-2	-	12	-	TRBJ1-2	TGTGCCAGCAGCTTATACAGCTATGGCTACACCTTC	CASSLYSYGYTF
TRBV27	TRBD1	13	once	TRBJ1-5	TGTGCCAGCAGCCAGGGGGCGTGGCAGCCCCAGCATTTT	CASSQGAWQPQHF
TRBV30	-	16	-	TRBJ1-6	TGTGCCTGGAGTGTTTTGGGGGAGGCCTATAATTCACCCCTCCACTTT	CAWSVLGEAYNSPLHF
TRBV9	TRBD2	15	-	TRBJ2-3	TGTGCCAGCACTCCGGGGGGGACTAGCACAGATACGCAGTATTTT	CASTPGGTSTDTQYF
TRBV10-3	-	14	-	TRBJ1-5	TGTGCCATCAGTGAGGCGGGTAGCAATCAGCCCCAGCATTTT	CAISEAGSNQPQHF
TRBV13	TRBD1	15	-	TRBJ2-3	TGTGCCAGCAGCTCCGACAGGGGTCAGACAGATACGCAGTATTTT	CASSSDRGQTDTQYF
TRBV30	TRBD1	15	once	TRBJ1-1	TGTGCCTGGACCCCGACAGGGGGTAGCTACACTGAAGCTTTCTTT	CAWTPTGGSYTEAFF
TRBV13	-	14	-	TRBJ1-1	TGTGCCAGCAGCTTAGGTGGCAGGGACGCTGAAGCTTTCTTT	CASSLGGRDAEAFF
TRBV21-1	-	10	-	TRBJ2-7	TGTGCCGGGCCCGGGGCCGGAGGGGTCTTC	CAGPGAGGVF
TRBV11-3	TRBD2	18	-	TRBJ2-7	TGTGCCAGCAGCTTAAAGGGCAGTACTAGCGGGGGTGCCTACGAGCAGTACTTC	CASSLKGSTSGGAYEQYF
TRBV6-1	-	16	few	TRBJ2-7	TGTGCCAGCAGTGGCTCTACCGGGACGGCGACCTACGAGCAGTACTTC	CASSGSTGTATYEQYF
TRBV25-1	TRBD1	17	-	TRBJ1-2	TGTGCCAGCAGTGAACCGGGACAGGGGGCAAAAGGGGATGGCTACACCTTC	CASSEPGQGAKGDGYTF
TRBV19	TRBD1	14	-	TRBJ1-2	TGTGCCAGTAGAAACAGGGGCTCCAACTATGGCTACACCTTC	CASRNRGSNYGYTF
TRBV29-1	-	12	-	TRBJ2-2	TGCAGCGTTGAACTGGGACCCGGGGAGCTGTTTTTT	CSVELGPGELFF
TRBV7-3	TRBD1	13	-	TRBJ2-7	TGTGCCAGCAGCCGGACAGGGACGTACGAGCAGTACTTC	CASSRTGTYEQYF
TRBV15	-	16	-	TRBJ1-3	TGTGCCACCAGCAGAGATCCTCTGAGCTCTGGAAACACCATATATTTT	CATSRDPLSSGNTIYF
TRBV7-9	TRBD1	16	few	TRBJ2-5	TGTGCCAGCAGCGAGGACGGACAGGGTTCCAGAGAGACCCAGTACTTC	CASSEDGQGSRETQYF
TRBV5-1	TRBD1	14	-	TRBJ2-7	TGCGCCAGCAGCGGAACCGGGACAGGGAACGAGCAGTACTTC	CASSGTGTGNEQYF
TRBV4-3	-	15	-	TRBJ1-1	TGCGCCAGCAGCCAAGATCATGCGGGGATCACTGAAGCTTTCTTT	CASSQDHAGITEAFF
TRBV13	TRBD1	14	few	TRBJ2-7	TGTGCCAGCAGAAGGACAGGGCAAAGTTTCGAGCAGTACTTC	CASRRTGQSFEQYF
TRBV29-1	-	14	-	TRBJ2-1	TGCAGCGTTGCCGGACAGACTACTTACAATGAGCAGTTCTTC	CSVAGQTTYNEQFF
TRBV30	-	14	once	TRBJ2-2	TGTGCCTGGAGTTGGACAGTTAACACCGGGGAGCTGTTTTTT	CAWSWTVNTGELFF
TRBV21-1	-	14	few	TRBJ1-1	TGTGCCAGCAGCTTCCGGACAGGGTTAACTGAAGCTTTCTTT	CASSFRTGLTEAFF
TRBV23-1	TRBD2	19	-	TRBJ2-1	TGCGCCAGCAGTCAATCGCCTAGCGGGGGGTCAAACCCTTACAATGAGCAGTTCTTC	CASSQSPSGGSNPYNEQFF
TRBV28	-	14	-	TRBJ2-7	TGTGCCAGCAGGAATACCGACGGCTCCTACGAGCAGTACTTC	CASRNTDGSYEQYF
TRBV30	-	15	-	TRBJ2-3	TGTGCCTGGAGTGAAGGTGCCTACTCCACAGATACGCAGTATTTT	CAWSEGAYSTDTQYF
TRBV11-2	TRBD2	15	few	TRBJ2-3	TGTGCCAGCAGCCACGGACTAGCGAGCACAGATACGCAGTATTTT	CASSHGLASTDTQYF
TRBV5-5	TRBD1	15	-	TRBJ1-2	TGTGCCAGCAGCTTGTCGGGCAGGGGGAGCTATGGCTACACCTTC	CASSLSGRGSYGYTF
TRBV6-6	-	15	once	TRBJ2-3	TGTGCCAGCAGTCGTGAAAGGGGGGGCACAGATACGCAGTATTTT	CASSRERGGTDTQYF
TRBV27	-	15	medium-sized	TRBJ2-1	TGTGCCACCAGGGTGGGGGCCGAAACCTACAATGAGCAGTTCTTC	CATRVGAETYNEQFF
TRBV6-5	TRBD1	13	-	TRBJ1-2	TGTGCCAGCAGGACAGGGGTTGGCTATGGCTACACCTTC	CASRTGVGYGYTF
TRBV10-2	-	17	-	TRBJ2-1	TGCGCCAGCAGTGAGGAGCTCGGGGGGCTTCCGGACAATGAGCAGTTCTTC	CASSEELGGLPDNEQFF
TRBV7-2	-	13	-	TRBJ1-1	TGTGCCAGCAGCTTAAGGGCCAACACTGAAGCTTTCTTT	CASSLRANTEAFF